A selection of T cell receptor beta chains follows, all from one sample in a study of T cells in localized non-small cell lung cancer. Clones were read by immunoSEQ multiplex PCR, and TCRdb kept only the in-frame ones, dropping some. Of about 59,000 clones listed, roughly 90% were seen once; the top ten hold just under 2%. This specimen was peripheral blood, taken before any cancer treatment. All receptors come from a woman aged 35 to 75 with stage I lung adenocarcinoma. Both conserved end residues are part of each CDR3. A D gene is named only where the DNA matches it firmly. Size values are once, few and many counts, or a class for expanded clones, and some rows have none.

CASSQGAGQVSGANVLTF	TGTGCCAGCAGCCAAGGAGCGGGACAAGTCTCTGGGGCCAACGTCCTGACTTTC	-	TRBV4-2	TRBJ2-6	-
CASSGRGGNEKLFF	TGTGCCAGCAGTGGACGGGGCGGTAATGAAAAACTGTTTTTT	-	TRBV28	TRBJ1-4	-
CASSLRRQPPYEQYF	TGTGCCAGCAGTTTGCGGCGCCAACCTCCCTACGAGCAGTACTTC	-	TRBV28	TRBJ2-7	-
CASSQLDREGTEAFF	TGTGCCAGCAGCCAACTGGACAGGGAAGGGACTGAAGCTTTCTTT	TRBD1	TRBV7-2	TRBJ1-1	-
CSVHPGLAVDEQFF	TGCAGCGTCCACCCGGGACTAGCGGTCGATGAGCAGTTCTTC	TRBD2	TRBV29-1	TRBJ2-1	-
CASSLGQGGNQPQHF	TGTGCCAGCAGTTTGGGGCAGGGAGGCAATCAGCCCCAGCATTTT	-	TRBV27	TRBJ1-5	-
CASSIVWDFGNEQFF	TGTGCCAGTAGTATAGTTTGGGACTTCGGCAATGAGCAGTTCTTC	-	TRBV19	TRBJ2-1	-
CASSEAGASKTYEQYF	TGTGCCAGCAGTGAAGCGGGGGCTAGCAAGACCTACGAGCAGTACTTC	-	TRBV6-1	TRBJ2-7	-
CAISTGTRPAELFF	TGTGCCATCAGTACGGGGACCAGGCCCGCGGAGCTGTTTTTT	-	TRBV10-3	TRBJ2-2	-
CASGPGSGESGELFF	TGTGCTAGTGGCCCCGGAAGCGGGGAGTCCGGGGAGCTGTTTTTT	TRBD2	TRBV12-5	TRBJ2-2	-
CASSHPVGVIVAGELFF	TGTGCCAGCAGCCATCCAGTGGGAGTAATAGTAGCCGGGGAGCTGTTTTTT	-	TRBV4-2	TRBJ2-2	-
CASSFLGTEAFF	TGTGCCAGCAGCTTTCTGGGCACTGAAGCTTTCTTT	-	TRBV7-9	TRBJ1-1	few
CASNKGTGIYEQYF	TGTGCCAGCAACAAAGGGACAGGAATCTACGAGCAGTACTTC	TRBD1	TRBV6-4	TRBJ2-7	-
CATSRDTQSNQPQHF	TGTGCCACCAGCAGAGATACACAGTCCAATCAGCCCCAGCATTTT	-	TRBV15	TRBJ1-5	-
CASSLEGQGGNQPQHF	TGCGCCAGCAGCTTGGAAGGGCAGGGTGGCAATCAGCCCCAGCATTTT	-	TRBV5-1	TRBJ1-5	-
CASSPTSGSNNEQFF	TGTGCCAGCAGCCCGACTAGCGGGAGTAACAATGAGCAGTTCTTC	TRBD2	TRBV7-3	TRBJ2-1	few
CASSLADNYGYTF	TGCGCCAGCAGCTTGGCAGATAACTATGGCTACACCTTC	-	TRBV5-1	TRBJ1-2	-
CASRMTENHQPQHF	TGTGCCAGTAGAATGACAGAAAACCATCAGCCCCAGCATTTT	-	TRBV19	TRBJ1-5	-
CASSEGPRGWQPQHF	TGTGCCAGCAGTGAGGGGCCCAGGGGCTGGCAGCCCCAGCATTTT	-	TRBV6-1	TRBJ1-5	once
CASSPGPSWGYGYTF	TGTGCCAGCAGTCCCGGTCCCTCTTGGGGCTATGGCTACACCTTC	-	TRBV6-5	TRBJ1-2	-
CASSPFSPREDYEQYF	TGTGCCAGCTCACCATTTAGTCCCAGGGAGGACTACGAGCAGTACTTC	-	TRBV18	TRBJ2-7	-
CASSSRGQTFSGNTIYF	TGTGCCAGCAGCTCTCGTGGACAAACTTTCTCTGGAAACACCATATATTTT	-	TRBV9	TRBJ1-3	medium-sized
CASSPAANTEAFF	TGCGCCAGCAGCCCTGCGGCGAACACTGAAGCTTTCTTT	-	TRBV5-1	TRBJ1-1	-
CASSTSGQGAQYGYTF	TGTGCCAGTAGTACCTCGGGACAGGGGGCCCAGTATGGCTACACCTTC	TRBD1	TRBV19	TRBJ1-2	-
CASSQGVRQMNTEAFF	TGTGCCAGCAGCCAAGGGGTCCGGCAAATGAACACTGAAGCTTTCTTT	-	TRBV4-2	TRBJ1-1	-
CASSLEGSYNEQFF	TGTGCCAGCAGCCTCGAGGGCTCCTACAATGAGCAGTTCTTC	-	TRBV6-5	TRBJ2-1	once
CASSPGQPAEGNTIYF	TGTGCCAGCAGCCCTGGACAGCCGGCGGAAGGAAACACCATATATTTT	-	TRBV7-9	TRBJ1-3	-
CASSPRTFNEKLFF	TGTGCCAGCAGCCCAAGGACCTTTAATGAAAAACTGTTTTTT	-	TRBV14	TRBJ1-4	-
CASSSSGANQPQHF	TGTGCCAGCAGCTCTTCAGGGGCCAATCAGCCCCAGCATTTT	-	TRBV7-2	TRBJ1-5	once
CASSPGTVQETQYF	TGCGCCAGCAGCCCGGGGACAGTCCAAGAGACCCAGTACTTC	TRBD1	TRBV5-1	TRBJ2-5	once
CASSLVKGYTEAFF	TGTGCCAGCAGCTTAGTGAAAGGATACACTGAAGCTTTCTTT	-	TRBV7-6	TRBJ1-1	-
CASSSGTGNTEAFF	TGTGCCAGCAGCTCAGGGACGGGGAACACTGAAGCTTTCTTT	-	TRBV7-2	TRBJ1-1	once
CASSLVPGGYEQYF	TGCGCCAGCAGCTTGGTTCCAGGGGGCTACGAGCAGTACTTC	TRBD1	TRBV5-1	TRBJ2-7	-
CASSSGTGFGNTIYF	TGTGCCAGCAGCTCGGGGACAGGGTTTGGAAACACCATATATTTT	TRBD1	TRBV7-3	TRBJ1-3	-
CASSFGNTIYF	TGTGCCAGCAGTTTTGGAAACACCATATATTTT	-	TRBV28	TRBJ1-3	-
CASSIGYSNQPQHF	TGTGCCAGTAGTATAGGTTATAGCAATCAGCCCCAGCATTTT	-	TRBV19	TRBJ1-5	-
CASSLGRGEQFF	TGTGCCAGCAGCCTAGGACGGGGTGAGCAGTTCTTC	-	TRBV13	TRBJ2-1	-
CASSPPGGQLNQPQHF	TGTGCCAGCTCACCACCGGGCGGACAGCTCAATCAGCCCCAGCATTTT	-	TRBV18	TRBJ1-5	-
CASGQGAFNEQFF	TGTGCCAGCGGGCAGGGGGCTTTCAATGAGCAGTTCTTC	TRBD1	TRBV7-2	TRBJ2-1	once
CASSMWTSGSADTQYF	TGTGCCAGTAGTATGTGGACTAGCGGGAGTGCAGATACGCAGTATTTT	TRBD2	TRBV19	TRBJ2-3	-
CASSDGLNTEAFF	TGTGCCAGCAGTGACGGGTTGAACACTGAAGCTTTCTTT	-	TRBV6-4	TRBJ1-1	few
CATRATGRSEETQYF	TGTGCCACCAGGGCTACAGGGCGCTCCGAGGAGACCCAGTACTTC	-	TRBV19	TRBJ2-5	-
CASSPPSLGGTEAFF	TGTGCCAGCAGCCCCCCCAGTCTAGGTGGCACTGAAGCTTTCTTT	-	TRBV6-6	TRBJ1-1	-
CASSLSTDTQYF	TGTGCCAGCAGCTTAAGCACAGATACGCAGTATTTT	-	TRBV7-6	TRBJ2-3	few
CASSEQPRGDTEAFF	TGTGCCAGCAGTGAACAGCCCCGAGGGGACACTGAAGCTTTCTTT	-	TRBV6-1	TRBJ1-1	-
CASSSQENTEAFF	TGTGCCAGCAGCTCGCAGGAGAACACTGAAGCTTTCTTT	-	TRBV7-2	TRBJ1-1	-
CASSLGRAFF	TGTGCCAGCAGCTTAGGCCGAGCTTTCTTT	-	TRBV7-9	TRBJ1-1	-
CASSERQGFVQPQHF	TGCGCCAGCAGTGAGAGGCAGGGCTTTGTTCAGCCCCAGCATTTT	-	TRBV10-2	TRBJ1-5	-
CASSFTSGGSSTDTQYF	TGTGCCAGCAGCTTTACTAGCGGGGGATCTAGCACAGATACGCAGTATTTT	TRBD2	TRBV5-4	TRBJ2-3	-
CASSPDRARAQHF	TGTGCCAGCAGCCCGGACAGGGCAAGGGCCCAGCATTTT	TRBD1	TRBV6-5	TRBJ1-5	once
CASSEGEGNIQYF	TGTGCCAGCAGTGAAGGCGAGGGGAACATTCAGTACTTC	-	TRBV6-1	TRBJ2-4	-
CASVRTGDGNSPLHF	TGTGCCAGTGTACGGACAGGGGATGGCAATTCACCCCTCCACTTT	TRBD1	TRBV19	TRBJ1-6	-
CASSHFTDEQYF	TGTGCCAGCAGCCATTTCACGGACGAGCAGTACTTC	-	TRBV7-6	TRBJ2-7	-
CASSRDGNEKLFF	TGTGCCAGCTCACGGGACGGAAATGAAAAACTGTTTTTT	-	TRBV18	TRBJ1-4	-
CASSYAGAGQPQHF	TGTGCCAGCAGTTACGCAGGGGCGGGTCAGCCCCAGCATTTT	-	TRBV6-6	TRBJ1-5	-
CASSYSGDGYEQYF	TGTGCCAGCAGTTACTCGGGGGACGGCTACGAGCAGTACTTC	-	TRBV6-6	TRBJ2-7	-
CASSSEQGGGYNEQFF	TGTGCCAGCAGTTCAGAACAGGGTGGAGGGTACAATGAGCAGTTCTTC	-	TRBV5-6	TRBJ2-1	-
CASSVGLAGGPFPYEQYF	TGTGCCAGCAGCGTAGGGCTAGCGGGAGGACCCTTTCCCTACGAGCAGTACTTC	TRBD2	TRBV9	TRBJ2-7	-
CASSVSGSAYNEQFF	TGTGCCAGCAGCGTTAGCGGGAGTGCTTACAATGAGCAGTTCTTC	TRBD2	TRBV9	TRBJ2-1	-
CASSQENWGQGATDTQYF	TGCGCCAGCAGCCAAGAGAACTGGGGACAGGGGGCAACAGATACGCAGTATTTT	TRBD1	TRBV4-3	TRBJ2-3	-